The rows below give T cell receptor beta chains drawn from one sample of a study of T cells in Graves' hyperthyroidism and ophthalmopathy. TCRdb reprocessed the multiplex PCR reads via MiXCR and lists one record per CDR3 protein. The sample consists of hundreds of thousands of distinct CDR3 sequences, 14% of them appearing once. Sequencing was done on a sample of blood. The receptor source for this set is a woman between 50 and 59 years old with Graves' ophthalmopathy. Each CDR3 is given with its conserved first and last residue. D genes are given only for firm matches. Clone size is shown for a subset of rows, as once, few, many or a class of expanded clone.

clone size: many
D gene: .
V gene: TRBV9
J gene: TRBJ2-1
CDR3 DNA: TGTGCCAGCAGCGGGGCTGAGCAGTTCTTC
CDR3 protein: CASSGAEQFF

clone size: many
D gene: .
V gene: TRBV18
J gene: TRBJ2-3
CDR3 DNA: TGTGCCAGCTCACCGGCGGGATCTAGCCCAGATACGCAGTATTTT
CDR3 protein: CASSPAGSSPDTQYF

clone size: few
D gene: TRBD2
V gene: TRBV5-4
J gene: TRBJ2-1
CDR3 DNA: TGTGCCAGCAGCCTCGGACTAGCGGGAGATCCCAACTCCTACAATGAGCAGTTCTTC
CDR3 protein: CASSLGLAGDPNSYNEQFF

clone size: .
D gene: .
V gene: TRBV10-3
J gene: TRBJ2-3
CDR3 DNA: TGTGCCACCCAAGCCAGGGAGATGATAGATACGCAGTATTTT
CDR3 protein: CATQAREMIDTQYF

clone size: many
D gene: .
V gene: TRBV2
J gene: TRBJ2-2
CDR3 DNA: TGTGCCAGCAGTGAAGTAGGCACCGGGGAGCTGTTTTTT
CDR3 protein: CASSEVGTGELFF

clone size: many
D gene: .
V gene: TRBV5-5
J gene: TRBJ2-5
CDR3 DNA: TGTGCCAGCAGCTTGTATGCAGGACAAGAGACCCAGTACTTC
CDR3 protein: CASSLYAGQETQYF

clone size: many
D gene: TRBD2
V gene: TRBV9
J gene: TRBJ2-7
CDR3 DNA: TGTGCCAGCAGCGGAGGGACTAGCGGCTTCTACGAGCAGTACTTC
CDR3 protein: CASSGGTSGFYEQYF

clone size: .
D gene: TRBD1
V gene: TRBV4-2
J gene: TRBJ2-7
CDR3 DNA: TGTGCCAGCAGCCAAGATGGGACAGCTGGGACCATCTACGAGCAGTACTTC
CDR3 protein: CASSQDGTAGTIYEQYF

clone size: many
D gene: TRBD1
V gene: TRBV9
J gene: TRBJ1-1
CDR3 DNA: TGTGCCAGCAGCGTGACAGGGCAGAACACTGAAGCTTTCTTT
CDR3 protein: CASSVTGQNTEAFF

clone size: many
D gene: .
V gene: TRBV9
J gene: TRBJ2-3
CDR3 DNA: TGTGCCAGCAGCGTAGTGGCTCGAGGGAGCACAGATACGCAGTATTTT
CDR3 protein: CASSVVARGSTDTQYF

clone size: many
D gene: TRBD1
V gene: TRBV4-2
J gene: TRBJ2-7
CDR3 DNA: TGTGCCAGCAGCTTACATGCGGGACAGGACACCTACGAGCAGTACTTC
CDR3 protein: CASSLHAGQDTYEQYF

clone size: many
D gene: .
V gene: TRBV28
J gene: TRBJ2-5
CDR3 DNA: TGTGCCAGCAGTTTCCTGCCGACAGGAGCCTCCGATAGGACCCAGTACTTC
CDR3 protein: CASSFLPTGASDRTQYF

clone size: few
D gene: .
V gene: TRBV11-3
J gene: TRBJ2-4
CDR3 DNA: TGTGCCAGCAGCTGCGACCGGGACATACAAAGATCCAAAAACATTCAGTACTTC
CDR3 protein: CASSCDRDIQRSKNIQYF

clone size: .
D gene: .
V gene: TRBV28
J gene: TRBJ2-1
CDR3 DNA: TGTGCCAGCAGTTTTTCTAGCGTCAACAATGAGCAGTTCTTC
CDR3 protein: CASSFSSVNNEQFF

clone size: many
D gene: .
V gene: TRBV5-1
J gene: TRBJ2-3
CDR3 DNA: TGTGCCAGCAGTTTCAACCGCCCGACAGATACGCAGTATTTT
CDR3 protein: CASSFNRPTDTQYF

clone size: many
D gene: TRBD1
V gene: TRBV7-9
J gene: TRBJ1-2
CDR3 DNA: TGTGCCAGCAGCCCATCTACAGGGGTCTATGGCTACACCTTC
CDR3 protein: CASSPSTGVYGYTF

clone size: many
D gene: TRBD2
V gene: TRBV6-8
J gene: TRBJ2-7
CDR3 DNA: TGTGCCAGCAGTTTCAGACTAGCGGGAACCTACGAGCAGTACTTC
CDR3 protein: CASSFRLAGTYEQYF

clone size: once
D gene: .
V gene: TRBV9
J gene: TRBJ2-1
CDR3 DNA: TGTGCCAGCAGCGCCGCAGGTAGTCCCAATGAGCAGTTCTTC
CDR3 protein: CASSAAGSPNEQFF

clone size: .
D gene: TRBD2
V gene: TRBV4-1
J gene: TRBJ2-3
CDR3 DNA: TGCGCCAGCAGCCAAGCCGCCACTAGCGAAAGCACAGATACGCAGTATTTT
CDR3 protein: CASSQAATSESTDTQYF

clone size: many
D gene: .
V gene: TRBV7-8
J gene: TRBJ2-3
CDR3 DNA: TGTGCCAGCAGCTGGGGGTTGGGAGATACGCAGTATTTT
CDR3 protein: CASSWGLGDTQYF

clone size: many
D gene: TRBD2
V gene: TRBV5-1
J gene: TRBJ2-1
CDR3 DNA: TGCGCCAGCAGCTTCGGTGGGACTAGCGGGAGCAATGAGCAGTTCTTC
CDR3 protein: CASSFGGTSGSNEQFF

clone size: .
D gene: .
V gene: TRBV3-1
J gene: TRBJ1-3
CDR3 DNA: TGTGCCAGCAGCCAGAGGGGAAAGTCTGGAAACACCATATATTTT
CDR3 protein: CASSQRGKSGNTIYF

clone size: .
D gene: .
V gene: TRBV6-2/TRBV6-3
J gene: TRBJ2-4
CDR3 DNA: TGTGCCAGCAGCCCCCTGACTCTAGCCAAAAACATTCAGTACTTC
CDR3 protein: CASSPLTLAKNIQYF

clone size: many
D gene: .
V gene: TRBV20-1
J gene: TRBJ2-1
CDR3 DNA: TGCAGTGCTAGAGATGGTTCGCTTAGGGGACTTAATAATAATGAGCAGTTCTTC
CDR3 protein: CSARDGSLRGLNNNEQFF

clone size: .
D gene: TRBD1
V gene: TRBV20-1
J gene: TRBJ1-1
CDR3 DNA: TGCAGTGCAGCCCCGGGACAGGGCCTTTTGAACACTGAAGCTTTCTTT
CDR3 protein: CSAAPGQGLLNTEAFF

clone size: few
D gene: .
V gene: TRBV7-2
J gene: TRBJ2-3
CDR3 DNA: TGTGCCAGCAGCTTACGGGCGAGAACAGATACGCAGTATTTT
CDR3 protein: CASSLRARTDTQYF

clone size: many
D gene: .
V gene: TRBV15
J gene: TRBJ2-7
CDR3 DNA: TGTGCCACCAGCAGAGCCGGGGAGAGCTACGAGCAGTACTTC
CDR3 protein: CATSRAGESYEQYF

clone size: few
D gene: TRBD1
V gene: TRBV20-1
J gene: TRBJ2-5
CDR3 DNA: TGCAGTGCTTTGGACAGGGGAGGGCAAGAGACCCAGTACTTC
CDR3 protein: CSALDRGGQETQYF

clone size: .
D gene: TRBD2
V gene: TRBV20-1
J gene: TRBJ2-2
CDR3 DNA: TGCGGTGCCGCAGGGACTAGCGGGCCGAACACCGGGGAGCTGTTTTTT
CDR3 protein: CGAAGTSGPNTGELFF

clone size: .
D gene: TRBD2
V gene: TRBV10-2
J gene: TRBJ2-2
CDR3 DNA: TGCGCCAGTAGACTAGCGGGAGGTGAGCTGTTTTTT
CDR3 protein: CASRLAGGELFF

clone size: few
D gene: .
V gene: TRBV6-2/TRBV6-3
J gene: TRBJ1-1
CDR3 DNA: TGTGCCAGCAGAACCCCGGGTCCCAAGAACACTGAAGCTTTCTTT
CDR3 protein: CASRTPGPKNTEAFF

clone size: few
D gene: .
V gene: TRBV5-1
J gene: TRBJ1-4
CDR3 DNA: TGCGCCAGCAGCTTGGGCACAGGGTCGACTAATGAAAAACTGTTTTTT
CDR3 protein: CASSLGTGSTNEKLFF

clone size: many
D gene: .
V gene: TRBV27
J gene: TRBJ2-1
CDR3 DNA: TGTGCCAGCAGTCATCTTGGGGGAGGCCCTGACAATGAGCAGTTCTTC
CDR3 protein: CASSHLGGGPDNEQFF

clone size: many
D gene: TRBD2
V gene: TRBV20-1
J gene: TRBJ2-1
CDR3 DNA: TGCAGTGCTAGGCGGGAGATCGTGAAAGAGCAGTTCTTC
CDR3 protein: CSARREIVKEQFF

clone size: many
D gene: .
V gene: TRBV2
J gene: TRBJ1-5
CDR3 DNA: TGTGCCAGCATTGGGGACACTAATCAGCCCCAGCATTTT
CDR3 protein: CASIGDTNQPQHF

clone size: few
D gene: .
V gene: TRBV29-1
J gene: TRBJ2-5
CDR3 DNA: TGCAGCGTTGAACACACAGACCAAGAGACCCAGTACTTC
CDR3 protein: CSVEHTDQETQYF

clone size: .
D gene: TRBD2
V gene: TRBV7-2
J gene: TRBJ2-7
CDR3 DNA: TGTGCCAGCAGCCTAAGGGCTAGCGGATACTACGAGCAGTACTTC
CDR3 protein: CASSLRASGYYEQYF

clone size: .
D gene: TRBD2
V gene: TRBV7-6
J gene: TRBJ2-1
CDR3 DNA: TGTGCCAGCAGCTTAGCGGGTCGGGGGCTAGCGGGAGCCAATGAGCAGTTCTTC
CDR3 protein: CASSLAGRGLAGANEQFF

clone size: many
D gene: .
V gene: TRBV7-3
J gene: TRBJ2-2
CDR3 DNA: TGTGCCACCAGGCTAGGGAACACCGGGGAGCTGTTTTTT
CDR3 protein: CATRLGNTGELFF

clone size: many
D gene: .
V gene: TRBV7-8
J gene: TRBJ1-3
CDR3 DNA: TGTGCCAGCAGCTCGATCTTGGCGGGAAACACCATATATTTT
CDR3 protein: CASSSILAGNTIYF